A selection of T cell receptor beta chains follows, all from one sample in a study of Ad26.COV2.S vaccination and SARS-CoV-2 variants. Measured with immunoSEQ multiplex PCR; TCRdb has only the in-frame clones, and not every one. The profile shows hundreds of thousands of clones, around 90% of them singletons. The sequences come from peripheral blood, collected in a trial of Ad26.COV2.S vaccine versus placebo. Receptors were obtained from a person between 18 and 59 years old who received the Ad26.COV2.S COVID-19 vaccine or a placebo. CDR3s include the opening cysteine and the closing phenylalanine or tryptophan.

v_gene	j_gene	CDR3aa
TRBV11-2	TRBJ1-3	CAEESSGNTIYF
TRBV7-4	TRBJ2-7	CASSPRSGVGTGDSVPPYEQYF
TRBV7-9	TRBJ2-1	CASSLGLAGGFDEQFF
TRBV5-1	TRBJ1-1	CASSLGSGPLNTEAFF
TRBV3-1/TRBV3-2	TRBJ2-7	CASSPLRTGHYEQYF
TRBV2	TRBJ2-5	CASSEQGQETQYF
TRBV4-3	TRBJ2-7	CASSQRSDPGFSYEQYF
TRBV20-1	TRBJ2-3	CSASSGPDENTDTQYF
TRBV5-1	TRBJ2-3	CASSPLVRSTDTQYF
TRBV10-2	TRBJ1-3	CASRGTASSGNTIYF
TRBV18	TRBJ2-1	CASSPGLAGVGEQFF
TRBV15	TRBJ2-7	CATSSGSSRRIVDEQYF
TRBV5-6	TRBJ2-3	CASSPGLAGGSTDTQYF
TRBV20-1	TRBJ2-1	CSGRGDEQFF
TRBV12-3/TRBV12-4	TRBJ2-1	CASSLYREQFF
TRBV20-1	TRBJ1-5	CSASLTPGQGANQPQHF
TRBV25-1	TRBJ2-5	CASSEGTPETQYF
TRBV2	TRBJ1-3	CASSEAGNTIYF
TRBV3-1/TRBV3-2	TRBJ2-5	CASSFLAGDETQYF
TRBV5-1	TRBJ2-7	CASSLGTSAAYEQYF
TRBV6-5	TRBJ1-5	CASSYGVGEGQPQHF
TRBV5-1	TRBJ2-7	CASAPAGDYEQYF
TRBV19	TRBJ2-5	CASSPNGQGAETQYF
TRBV7-2	TRBJ1-1	CASSSGQNTEAFF
TRBV28	TRBJ2-7	CASRLGGHYEQYF
TRBV29-1	TRBJ2-7	CSVGGDRAAQGSYEQYF
TRBV9	TRBJ2-1	CASSVAPGGEQFF
TRBV7-9	TRBJ2-3	CASSAPDTQYF
TRBV6-5	TRBJ2-7	CASARNYEQYF
TRBV6-5	TRBJ1-3	CASSYRGTGGNTIYF
TRBV6-4	TRBJ2-2	CASSELAGAAGELFF
TRBV9	TRBJ2-7	CASSTRPGFSYEQYF
TRBV28	TRBJ2-7	CASTTPRHEQYF
TRBV6-5	TRBJ2-7	CASSYWGATQTYEQYF
TRBV18	TRBJ1-2	CASSQDREDYGYTF
TRBV9	TRBJ2-3	CASSTKLAGVFTDTQYF
TRBV7-2	TRBJ2-1	CASSLGGHNEQFF
TRBV7-3	TRBJ1-1	CASSLRGENTEAFF
TRBV15	TRBJ1-1	CATSSYTGNTEAFF
TRBV5-1	TRBJ2-1	CASSLTSHRSSHSEQFF
TRBV11-2	TRBJ2-2	CASSLERQLMNTGELFF
TRBV30	TRBJ1-2	CAWTGHAIYGYTF
TRBV6-2/TRBV6-3	TRBJ1-2	CASSYTQGSHGYTF
TRBV11-2	TRBJ2-7	CASSPYRGEQYF
TRBV9	TRBJ2-7	CASSGLAGDLYYEQYF
TRBV5-4	TRBJ2-7	CASSPGQTYEQYF
TRBV5-4	TRBJ2-1	CASSTRTSGGNEQFF
TRBV2	TRBJ2-7	CASRATTNPYEQYF
TRBV5-4	TRBJ2-1	CASSLGWGDNEQFF
TRBV7-2	TRBJ2-1	CASSLGTSLDNEQFF
TRBV27	TRBJ2-7	CASSLSSPGLAGYGHEQYF
TRBV4-1	TRBJ2-7	CASSQGWTRYEQYF
TRBV19	TRBJ1-5	CASSTQGIQPQHF
TRBV6-5	TRBJ1-1	CASRPLTGVSTEAFF
TRBV11-3	TRBJ2-1	CASSFGGSSYNEQFF
TRBV2	TRBJ1-4	CAMTPGRSNEKLFF